This T cell receptor beta chain stems from a study of shared clonotypes between healthy human individuals. Study-wide context: The plates for each donor numbered three CD4 naive, three CD4 memory, two CD8 naive and one CD8 memory.

This CDR3 is built from 15 residues. Deletions cut 6 bases from V and 4 bases from J, with 16 bases between. Germline V lookup: CDR1 MNHNY, CDR2 SVGAGI (reference sequence). Replicate PCRs for sorted subsets used roughly 200 ng DNA; this equaled about 30,000 T cell genomes. Generated by immunoSEQ multiplex PCR, the TCRdb table keeps only in-frame clones and is missing some. The sample lists over 1.4 million clones, roughly 95% seen once, with approximately 1.1% in the top ten. The sequencing input was naive CD4+ T cells sorted from blood. Subset defined: CD45RA+ positively selected. The chain recombines TRBV6-6 with TRBJ1-3, with D unresolved. The sequence came from a man in his thirties or forties in good health. In nucleotides, the CDR3 is TGTGCCAGCAGCTCCCTTTGGACGGGAGGAAACACCATATATTTT. This encodes CASSSLWTGGNTIYF.